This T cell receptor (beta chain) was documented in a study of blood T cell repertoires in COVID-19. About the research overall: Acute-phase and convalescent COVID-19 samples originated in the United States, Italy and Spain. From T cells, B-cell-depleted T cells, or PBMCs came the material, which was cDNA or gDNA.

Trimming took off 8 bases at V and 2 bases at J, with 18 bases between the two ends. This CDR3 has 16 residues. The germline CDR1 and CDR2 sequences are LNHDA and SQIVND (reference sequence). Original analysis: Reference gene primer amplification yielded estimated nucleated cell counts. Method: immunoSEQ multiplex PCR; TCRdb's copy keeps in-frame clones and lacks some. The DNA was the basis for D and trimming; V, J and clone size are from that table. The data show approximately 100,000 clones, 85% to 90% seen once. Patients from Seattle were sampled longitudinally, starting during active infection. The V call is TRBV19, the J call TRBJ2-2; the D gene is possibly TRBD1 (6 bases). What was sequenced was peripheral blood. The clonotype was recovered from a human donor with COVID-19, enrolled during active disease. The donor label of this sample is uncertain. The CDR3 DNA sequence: TGTGCCAGTCAATTCTTGGTACAGGGTAACACCGGGGAGCTGTTTTTT. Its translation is CASQFLVQGNTGELFF. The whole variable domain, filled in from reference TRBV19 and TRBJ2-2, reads DGGITQSPKYLFRKEGQNVTLSCEQNLNHDAMYWYRQDPGQGLRLIYYSQIVNDFQKGDIAEGYSVSREKKESFPLTVTSAQKNPTAFYLCASQFLVQGNTGELFFGEGSRLTVL.